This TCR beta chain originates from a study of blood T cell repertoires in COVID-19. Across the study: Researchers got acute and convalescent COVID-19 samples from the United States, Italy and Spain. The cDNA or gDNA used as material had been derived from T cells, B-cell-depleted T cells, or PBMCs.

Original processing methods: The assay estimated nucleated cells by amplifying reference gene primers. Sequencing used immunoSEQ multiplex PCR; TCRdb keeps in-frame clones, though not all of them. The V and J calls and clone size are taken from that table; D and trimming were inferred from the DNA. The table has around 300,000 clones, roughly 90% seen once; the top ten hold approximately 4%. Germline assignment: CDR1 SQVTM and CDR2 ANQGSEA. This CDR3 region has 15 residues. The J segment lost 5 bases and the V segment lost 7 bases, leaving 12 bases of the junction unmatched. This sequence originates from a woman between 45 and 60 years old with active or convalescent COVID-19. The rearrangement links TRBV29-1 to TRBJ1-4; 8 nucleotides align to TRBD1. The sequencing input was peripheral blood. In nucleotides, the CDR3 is TGCAGCGCCCGACGGACAGGGAATAAAAATGAAAAACTGTTTTTT. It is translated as CSARRTGNKNEKLFF.